Each of the 11 T cell receptor beta chains below was sequenced from the same sample in a study of beta chain features in type 1 diabetes. All of the isolated RNA was reverse transcribed, so expressed TCRB transcripts were sequenced. Generated by immunoSEQ multiplex PCR, the TCRdb table keeps only in-frame clones and is missing some. Of about 350,000 clones listed, around 20% are singletons. The sequencing sample was made of naive CD4+ T cells from blood. All receptors come from a woman under 30 in good health.

The table lists this clone with a few counts. This rearrangement joins TRBV7-3 to TRBJ2-5; 11 nucleotides align to TRBD1. This CDR3 comprises 15 residues. After removal of 5 bases from V and 4 bases from J, the junction contained 6 bases not matched to a gene. Looked up from germline, CDR1 is SGHTA and CDR2 is FQGTGA. CDR3 region: CASSRTGTGGETQYF. The CDR3 DNA sequence: TGTGCCAGCAGCAGGACCGGGACAGGGGGAGAGACCCAGTACTTC.

This clone was found a few times. This same CDR3 is encoded by further DNA sequences in the sample. The genes are TRBV6-5 and TRBJ2-7; possibly TRBD2 for D (5 bases). This CDR3 is 15 amino acids long. Germline V gene lookup returns CDR1 MNHEY and CDR2 SVGAGI. The V end was cut by 0 bases, the J end by 1 base, with 10 bases between. The chain's CDR3 is CASSYSREGSYEQYF. CDR3 nucleotides: TGTGCCAGCAGTTACTCGAGGGAAGGGTCCTACGAGCAGTACTTC.

This chain connects TRBV28 to TRBJ1-1; 7 positions agree with TRBD1. The V and J ends lost 5 bases and 3 bases, in that order; junction bases with no gene match: 9. CDR1 and CDR2 (germline): MDHEN, SYDVKM. The CDR3 is 15 amino acids. The CDR3 coding sequence is TGTGCCAGCAGTCCTTCTGGGACAGACGACACTGAAGCTTTCTTT. This codes for CASSPSGTDDTEAFF.

The chain has TRBV18 and TRBJ2-7, with 8 bases lining up with TRBD2. The CDR3 spans 14 residues. Germline CDR1 reads KGHSH; CDR2 reads LQKENI. J was trimmed by 6 bases and V by 0 bases; bases with no gene match: 4. CDR3 region: CASSPPGLAGEQYF. As DNA, the CDR3 is TGTGCCAGCTCACCACCGGGGCTAGCGGGCGAGCAGTACTTC.

This clone was counted between two and nine times. The chain uses TRBV4-3 and TRBJ2-7, with TRBD2 matching 12 bases. The V segment lost 2 bases and the J segment 6 bases; nucleotides outside the gene matches: 8. CDR1 is LGHNA, CDR2 YSLEER, per germline. This CDR3 comprises 16 residues. The CDR3 here is CASSQSLLAGGREQYF. The CDR3 DNA reads as TGCGCCAGCAGCCAATCATTACTAGCGGGGGGACGCGAGCAGTACTTC.

This clone was seen more than once but under ten times. The chain is built from TRBV30 and TRBJ2-1; 15 nucleotides line up with TRBD2. This CDR3 has 18 residues. Trimming took 3 bases from V and 5 from J; bases not matched to a gene: 11. Germline V gene lookup returns CDR1 GTSNPN and CDR2 SVGIG (reference sequence). This CDR3 is CAWSAGLAGGPKDNEQFF. Here the CDR3 DNA reads TGTGCCTGGAGCGCCGGACTAGCGGGGGGGCCTAAGGACAATGAGCAGTTCTTC.

The chain uses TRBV5-1 and TRBJ2-2, with 12 bases identical to TRBD1. V trimming: 4 bases; J trimming: 7 bases; junction bases outside the gene matches: 5. CDR1 is SGHRS, CDR2 YFSETQ, per germline. This CDR3 region has 15 residues. This CDR3 is CASSAGQGAGGELFF. CDR3 DNA: TGCGCCAGCAGCGCGGGACAGGGGGCCGGCGGGGAGCTGTTTTTT.

The rearrangement joins TRBV9 to TRBJ2-5, with D uncertain. Germline V gene sequence: CDR1 SGDLS, CDR2 YYNGEE. V was cut by 0 bases and J by 1 base, with 7 bases left in between. CDR3 length equals 14 residues. The DNA for the CDR3 is TGTGCCAGCAGCGTAGGGCCCAGCCAAGAGACCCAGTACTTC. Amino acids: CASSVGPSQETQYF.

V gene TRBV6-5 combines with J gene TRBJ2-3, with TRBD2 matching over 7 bases. This CDR3 comprises 14 residues. CDR1 and CDR2 (germline): MNHEY, SVGAGI. V shed 5 bases, J shed 2 bases, and the junction held 4 bases outside the gene matches. CDR3 protein: CASSLRDYTDTQYF. The CDR3 DNA sequence: TGTGCCAGCAGTCTCCGGGACTACACAGATACGCAGTATTTT.

This clone was seen a handful of times. This chain connects TRBV29-1 to TRBJ1-4; D gene ambiguous. Trimming took 0 bases from V and 7 from J, leaving 15 bases between them. The CDR3 is made up of 15 amino acids. Germline CDR1 and CDR2: SQVTM and ANQGSEA. In DNA form, the CDR3 reads TGCAGCGTTGAAGATCTTGCCCTGCGGGGTGAAAAACTGTTTTTT. As protein: CSVEDLALRGEKLFF.

This chain joins TRBV5-1 and TRBJ2-3, with TRBD2 matching over 13 bases. Trimming removed 4 bases from V and 3 bases from J; junction bases left unmatched: 8. CDR3 length: 17 residues. Germline CDR1 and CDR2: SGHRS and YFSETQ. CDR3 residues: CASSPGLAGEYTDTQYF. DNA for the CDR3: TGCGCCAGCAGCCCCGGACTAGCGGGAGAGTATACAGATACGCAGTATTTT. The entire variable domain, with the rest obtained from reference TRBV5-1 and TRBJ2-3, is as follows: KAGVTQTPRYLIKTRGQQVTLSCSPISGHRSVSWYQQTPGQGLQFLFEYFSETQRNKGNFPGRFSGRQFSNSRSEMNVSTLELGDSALYLCASSPGLAGEYTDTQYFGPGTRLTVL.